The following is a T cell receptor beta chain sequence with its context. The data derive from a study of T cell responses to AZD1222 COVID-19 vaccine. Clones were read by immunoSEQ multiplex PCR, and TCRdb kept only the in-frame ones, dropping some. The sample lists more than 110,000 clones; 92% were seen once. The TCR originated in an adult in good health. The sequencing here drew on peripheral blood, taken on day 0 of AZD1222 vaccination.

DNA for the CDR3: TGTGCCAGCACCCAAAGGGCTATTCACTATGGCTACACCTTC. Translation gives CASTQRAIHYGYTF. V and J are TRBV6-5 and TRBJ1-2; D is undetermined. V gave up 7 bases and J gave up 3 bases, with 15 bases separating them. CDR1 is MNHEY and CDR2 is SVGAGI in the germline V gene. This CDR3 region has 14 residues.